The 25 T cell receptor beta chains below were found in one sample sequenced in a study of cytomegalovirus exposure and HLA in healthy donors. PCR used 60 Vbeta primers and 13 Jbeta primers. Measured with immunoSEQ multiplex PCR; TCRdb has only the in-frame clones, and not every one. Of 150,000 to 200,000 clones in the sample, around 76% were seen once. The material sequenced was PBMCs. The receptors stem from a man in his forties or fifties in good health and CMV-seropositive.

This clone was seen only a few times. V gene TRBV6-1 combines with J gene TRBJ1-5; weak D call: TRBD1 (6 bases). Per germline, CDR1 MNHNS and CDR2 SASEGT. V shed 7 bases and J shed 3 bases, with 13 bases lying between them. The CDR3 extends over 14 amino acids. The CDR3 sequence is CASTWGQNNQPQHF. CDR3 nucleotide sequence: TGTGCCAGCACCTGGGGGCAAAACAATCAGCCCCAGCATTTT.

V usage is TRBV28 and J usage is TRBJ1-5; D may be TRBD1 (6 bases). Trimming took 6 bases from V and 3 from J, leaving 18 bases between them. From germline, CDR1 is MDHEN and CDR2 SYDVKM. The CDR3 has 16 residues. The CDR3 is CASSSSSGTHNQPQHF. The CDR3 bases are TGTGCCAGCAGCTCCTCTTCAGGGACACACAATCAGCCCCAGCATTTT.

This clone was observed a handful of times. The chain carries TRBV7-6 and TRBJ1-1; maybe TRBD1 (5 bases). Trimming removed 5 bases at V and 7 bases at J, with 14 bases between. The CDR3 has 13 amino acids. Per germline, CDR1 SGHVS and CDR2 FNYEAQ. The CDR3 bases are TGTGCCAGCAGCCCTCAGGGCAGAAATGAAGCTTTCTTT. Protein sequence: CASSPQGRNEAFF.

The chain couples TRBV9 to TRBJ2-3; TRBD1 is a possible D gene (5 bases). CDR1 and CDR2 (germline): SGDLS, YYNGEE. Trimming cost V 4 bases and J 0 bases, with 9 bases left between them. The CDR3 consists of 14 residues. DNA of the CDR3: TGTGCCAGCAGCCCTAGGACAAGCACAGATACGCAGTATTTT. Its translation: CASSPRTSTDTQYF.

The CDR3 is CAWSLGGVTF. In DNA form, the CDR3 reads TGTGCCTGGAGTCTCGGCGGGGTCACCTTC. This chain connects TRBV30 to TRBJ1-2; the D is unclear. The CDR3 contains 10 residues. V gave up 2 bases and J gave up 13 bases, with 11 bases separating them. Germline V CDR1 and CDR2: GTSNPN, SVGIG (reference sequence).

This rearrangement joins TRBV7-9 to TRBJ2-5, with TRBD1 matching over 10 bases. Losses at the gene ends were 5 bases for V and 5 bases for J; bases not matched to a gene: 11. Looked up from germline, CDR1 is SEHNR and CDR2 is FQNEAQ (reference sequence). The CDR3 sequence is 16 residues long. The CDR3 is CASSPRTGGVGETQYF. CDR3 nucleotide sequence: TGTGCCAGCAGCCCTCGGACAGGGGGAGTGGGGGAGACCCAGTACTTC. The full variable domain, rest sourced from reference TRBV7-9 and TRBJ2-5, is DTGVSQNPRHKITKRGQNVTFRCDPISEHNRLYWYRQTLGQGPEFLTYFQNEAQLEKSRLLSDRFSAERPKGSFSTLEIQRTEQGDSAMYLCASSPRTGGVGETQYFGPGTRLLVL.

This clone appeared a single time. The V call is TRBV6-1, the J call TRBJ1-5; D not resolved. This CDR3 spans 16 amino acids. Trimming shortened V by 3 bases and J by 5 bases, and 17 bases separated the two germline ends. Germline CDR1 and CDR2: MNHNS and SASEGT. CDR3 protein: CASSDISRPADQPQHF. The CDR3 DNA follows: TGTGCCAGCAGTGATATCAGCAGGCCAGCGGATCAGCCCCAGCATTTT.

The rearrangement joins TRBV25-1 to TRBJ2-1, with a possible D match to TRBD2 (7 bases). Germline CDR1 reads MGHDK; CDR2 reads SYGVNS. The CDR3 has 16 amino acids. V was cut by 6 bases and J by 2 bases, with 17 bases left in between. This chain's CDR3 is CASRSPGRGPYNEQFF. The DNA of the CDR3 is TGTGCCAGCAGATCCCCCGGGCGGGGGCCCTACAATGAGCAGTTCTTC. Full variable domain (rest looked up from reference TRBV25-1 and TRBJ2-1): EADIYQTPRYLVIGTGKKITLECSQTMGHDKMYWYQQDPGMELHLIHYSYGVNSTEKGDLSSESTVSRIRTEHFPLTLESARPSHTSQYLCASRSPGRGPYNEQFFGPGTRLTVL.

The V call is TRBV7-8, the J call TRBJ1-1, with no clear D. The V gene lost 5 bases and the J gene lost 7 bases, with 14 bases spanning the gap. The CDR3 runs to 13 residues. Germline CDR1 and CDR2: SGHVS and FQNEAQ. The CDR3 spells CASSPYDRVEAFF. The CDR3 DNA reads as TGTGCCAGCAGCCCTTACGACCGGGTTGAAGCTTTCTTT.

This clone was counted a few times. This chain links TRBV11-3 with TRBJ2-1, with D unclear. V lost 1 base to trimming and J lost 4 bases, with 5 bases between them. The CDR3 is made up of 13 amino acids. The V gene's germline CDR1 is SGHNT and CDR2 YENEEA. This CDR3 is CASSLGSYNEQFF. In DNA form, the CDR3 reads TGTGCCAGCAGCTTAGGCAGTTACAATGAGCAGTTCTTC. The whole variable domain, remainder taken from reference TRBV11-3 and TRBJ2-1, is EAGVVQSPRYKIIEKKQPVAFWCNPISGHNTLYWYLQNLGQGPELLIRYENEEAVDDSQLPKDRFSAERLKGVDSTLKIQPAELGDSAVYLCASSLGSYNEQFFGPGTRLTVL.

The table lists this clone with a count of one. CDR3: CATRGQGAGNTIYF. In DNA, the CDR3 is TGTGCCACGCGGGGGCAGGGGGCCGGAAACACCATATATTTT. This sequence joins TRBV6-5 and TRBJ1-3, with TRBD1 matching over 8 bases. The ends lost 10 bases at V and 4 bases at J; junction bases unmatched: 9. The CDR3 contains 14 residues. From germline, CDR1 is MNHEY and CDR2 SVGAGI.

The CDR3 sequence is CASSVEGWGDEAFF. Here the CDR3 DNA reads TGTGCCAGCAGCGTAGAAGGATGGGGAGACGAAGCTTTCTTT. The rearrangement uses TRBV9 and TRBJ1-1; D remains unclear. The length of the CDR3 is 14 residues. The germline V gene encodes CDR1 SGDLS and CDR2 YYNGEE. V lost 0 bases and J 8 bases, leaving 14 bases between the germline ends.

The chain recombines TRBV14 with TRBJ1-3; a possible D gene is TRBD1 (5 bases). The CDR3 length is 15 residues. The V end lost 1 base, the J end lost 4 bases, and 11 bases lay between the germline ends. Germline V CDR1 and CDR2: SGHDN, FVKESK. The CDR3 here is CASSQVVGAGNTIYF. As DNA, the CDR3 is TGTGCCAGCAGCCAAGTGGTTGGGGCCGGAAACACCATATATTTT. Based on the CDR3 plus reference TRBV14 and TRBJ1-3, the full variable domain is EAGVTQFPSHSVIEKGQTVTLRCDPISGHDNLYWYRRVMGKEIKFLLHFVKESKQDESGMPNNRFLAERTGGTYSTLKVQPAELEDSGVYFCASSQVVGAGNTIYFGEGSWLTVV.

In the case of this clone: This sample includes further DNA sequences coding for the same CDR3. This chain joins TRBV29-1 and TRBJ1-1; 9 bases fit TRBD1. Per germline, CDR1 SQVTM and CDR2 ANQGSEA. V dropped 6 bases and J dropped 3; count of bases not matched to a gene: 14. This CDR3 spans 16 amino acids. CDR3 sequence reads: CSVTGQGTDEDTEAFF. The CDR3 bases are TGCAGCGTCACGGGACAGGGAACAGATGAGGACACTGAAGCTTTCTTT.

V and J are TRBV7-9 and TRBJ2-3; no clear D. V dropped 4 bases and J dropped 5 bases, with 7 bases sitting between them. Germline CDR1 SEHNR, CDR2 FQNEAQ (reference sequence). The CDR3 is 12 residues long. The CDR3: CASSSLLDTQYF. DNA for the CDR3: TGTGCCAGCAGCTCCTTACTAGATACGCAGTATTTT.

This clone was picked up a small number of times. The CDR3 is CASSGGLGDTQYF. DNA of the CDR3: TGTGCCAGCAGCGGGGGACTTGGCGATACGCAGTATTTT. This chain connects TRBV7-2 to TRBJ2-3; D is possibly TRBD2 (6 bases). V was pared by 5 bases and J by 6 bases, with 12 bases between. The germline gives CDR1 SGHTA, CDR2 FQGNSA. This CDR3 comprises 13 residues.

The rearrangement uses TRBV19 and TRBJ2-7; TRBD2 is a possible D gene (6 bases). V was pared by 6 bases and J by 2 bases, with 20 bases between. In germline, CDR1 is LNHDA, CDR2 SQIVND (reference sequence). This CDR3 has 16 residues. This CDR3 is CASSPHTGENPYEQYF. In nucleotides, the CDR3 is TGTGCCAGTAGCCCCCACACGGGGGAGAATCCCTACGAGCAGTACTTC.

The chain joins TRBV25-1 to TRBJ2-7; 7 nucleotides match TRBD1. The CDR3 covers 16 residues. The V segment lost 7 bases and the J segment 4 bases; nucleotides outside the gene matches: 16. Germline CDR1 MGHDK, CDR2 SYGVNS. CDR3 region: CASMGNLRDRLYEQYF. CDR3 nucleotides: TGTGCCAGCATGGGGAACCTCAGGGACAGACTATACGAGCAGTACTTC.

The chain combines TRBV28 with TRBJ1-1, with TRBD1 matching over 8 bases. With 3 bases clipped from V and 4 bases from J, the junction kept 4 bases outside the gene matches. The CDR3 covers 14 residues. From germline, CDR1 is MDHEN and CDR2 SYDVKM. CDR3 protein: CASSFSGGGTEAFF. For the CDR3, the DNA is TGTGCCAGCAGTTTCTCAGGGGGCGGCACTGAAGCTTTCTTT.

About this clone: The missing conserved phenylalanine or tryptophan at the end of this CDR3 makes a read error likely. The chain uses TRBV7-8 and TRBJ2-7; TRBD2 might be the D (5 bases). Germline V gene sequence: CDR1 SGHVS, CDR2 FQNEAQ. The CDR3 is made up of 15 amino acids. Trimming took 1 base from V and 2 from J, leaving 12 bases between them. The CDR3 region is CASSLVAGEAYEQYL. Written as DNA, the CDR3 is TGTGCCAGCAGCTTAGTTGCCGGGGAAGCCTACGAGCAGTACCTC.

This clone occurred a few times. This sequence joins TRBV6-6 and TRBJ2-7; 11 nucleotides line up with TRBD1. The junction had 6 bases not matched to a gene; V was cut back by 5 bases and J by 3 bases. Germline V gene lookup returns CDR1 MNHNY and CDR2 SVGAGI (reference sequence). The CDR3 totals 15 residues. The CDR3 is CASSAQGQGGYEQYF. The CDR3 nucleotides are TGTGCCAGCAGTGCACAGGGACAGGGGGGCTACGAGCAGTACTTC.

The table lists this clone with a few counts. This chain joins TRBV6-5 and TRBJ2-5, with unresolved D. The CDR3 spans 14 residues. Germline V lookup: CDR1 MNHEY, CDR2 SVGAGI. V lost 2 bases, J lost 1 base, and 8 bases lay in between. This CDR3 is CASSYDVSQETQYF. The CDR3 region has the DNA TGTGCCAGCAGTTACGATGTCAGCCAAGAGACCCAGTACTTC.

The chain has TRBV6-5 and TRBJ2-7; D might be TRBD1 (5 bases). Trimming removed 2 bases from V and 1 base from J, with 9 bases in between. This CDR3 region has 14 residues. CDR1 and CDR2 (germline): MNHEY, SVGAGI. CDR3 sequence: CASSYSRVSYEQYF. The DNA for the CDR3 is TGTGCCAGCAGTTACAGCAGGGTTTCCTACGAGCAGTACTTC.

The V gene is TRBV18, the J gene TRBJ2-7, with D possibly matching TRBD1 (5 bases). Trimming shortened V by 3 bases and J by 2 bases, and 11 bases separated the two germline ends. This CDR3 is built from 14 residues. The germline V gene encodes CDR1 KGHSH and CDR2 LQKENI. The CDR3: CASSPVRVPYEQYF. The DNA of the CDR3 is TGTGCCAGCTCACCGGTCAGGGTGCCCTACGAGCAGTACTTC.

This chain connects TRBV6-5 to TRBJ2-1; D perhaps matches TRBD1 (6 bases). From germline, CDR1 is MNHEY and CDR2 SVGAGI. Deletions cut 3 bases from V and 4 bases from J, with 13 bases between. The CDR3 length is 15 residues. The CDR3 sequence is CASSYEWGQYNEQFF. CDR3 bases: TGTGCCAGCAGTTATGAGTGGGGGCAATACAATGAGCAGTTCTTC.